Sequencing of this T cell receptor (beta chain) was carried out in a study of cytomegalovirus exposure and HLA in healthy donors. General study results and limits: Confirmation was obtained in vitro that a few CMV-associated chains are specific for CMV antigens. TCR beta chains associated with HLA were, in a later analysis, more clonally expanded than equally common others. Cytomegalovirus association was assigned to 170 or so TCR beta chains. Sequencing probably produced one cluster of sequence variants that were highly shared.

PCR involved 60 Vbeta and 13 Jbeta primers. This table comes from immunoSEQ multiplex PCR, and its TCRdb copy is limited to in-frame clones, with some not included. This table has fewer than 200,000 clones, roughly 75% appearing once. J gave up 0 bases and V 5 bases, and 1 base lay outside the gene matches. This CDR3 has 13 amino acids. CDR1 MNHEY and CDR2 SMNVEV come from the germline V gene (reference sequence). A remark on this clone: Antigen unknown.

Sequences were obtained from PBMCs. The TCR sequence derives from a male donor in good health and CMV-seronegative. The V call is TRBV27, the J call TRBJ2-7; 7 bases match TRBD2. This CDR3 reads CASSSGDSYEQYF. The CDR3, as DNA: TGTGCCAGCAGTAGCGGGGACTCCTACGAGCAGTACTTC.